A single T cell receptor (beta chain) is shown here with its context. CDR1 LNHNV and CDR2 YYDKDF come from the germline V gene (reference sequence). This CDR3 contains 15 residues. V was trimmed by 4 bases and J by 5 bases, leaving 15 bases between them. This sample stems from a study of blood T cell repertoires in COVID-19. Across the study: The samples span acute and convalescent COVID-19 from the United States, Italy and Spain. The cDNA or gDNA used as material had been derived from T cells, B-cell-depleted T cells, or PBMCs.

As processed by the authors: Reference gene primer amplification in the assay estimated nucleated cell counts. Here immunoSEQ multiplex PCR was the method, and the copy in TCRdb shows in-frame clones only, minus some. The DNA gave D and trimming, while V, J and clone size come from that table. The repertoire holds about 240,000 clones, with 80% to 90% as singletons. The J gene is TRBJ1-5, the V gene TRBV15; the D gene is possibly TRBD1 (6 bases). The TCR originated in a man aged 60 to 75 with acute or convalescent COVID-19. The sequencing sample was made of peripheral blood. The DNA for the CDR3 is TGTGCCACCAGCACAGGAGACAGGCGGGATCAGCCCCAGCATTTT. Its protein product is CATSTGDRRDQPQHF.